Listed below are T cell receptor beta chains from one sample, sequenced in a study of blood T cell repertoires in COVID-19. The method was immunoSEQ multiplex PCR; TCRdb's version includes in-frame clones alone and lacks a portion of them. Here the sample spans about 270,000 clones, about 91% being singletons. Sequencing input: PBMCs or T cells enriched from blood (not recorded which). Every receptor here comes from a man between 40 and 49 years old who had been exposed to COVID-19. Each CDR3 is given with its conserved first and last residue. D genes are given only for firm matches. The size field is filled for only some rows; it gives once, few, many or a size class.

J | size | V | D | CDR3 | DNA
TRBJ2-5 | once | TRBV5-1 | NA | CASSLVQGLGETQYF | TGCGCCAGCAGCTTGGTACAGGGCCTAGGAGAGACCCAGTACTTC
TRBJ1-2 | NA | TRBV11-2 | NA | CASSHLAGGESGPIGGYTF | TGTGCCAGCAGCCATCTTGCTGGGGGGGAGTCCGGTCCGATAGGTGGCTACACCTTC
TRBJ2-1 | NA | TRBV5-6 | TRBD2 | CASSLVTSGRSSYNEQFF | TGTGCCAGCAGCTTGGTCACTAGCGGGAGGAGCTCCTACAATGAGCAGTTCTTC
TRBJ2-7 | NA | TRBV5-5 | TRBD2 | CASSLTSGLEQYF | TGTGCCAGCAGCTTAACTAGCGGGCTCGAGCAGTACTTC
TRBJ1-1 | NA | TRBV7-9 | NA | CASSLDLSSGTEAFF | TGTGCCAGCAGCTTAGATTTGTCCTCGGGGACTGAAGCTTTCTTT
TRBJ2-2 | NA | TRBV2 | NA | CASSRELDTGELFF | TGTGCCAGCAGTCGGGAGTTGGACACCGGGGAGCTGTTTTTT
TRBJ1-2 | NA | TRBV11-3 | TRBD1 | CASSVDGTGVNYGYTF | TGTGCCAGCAGCGTCGATGGGACAGGGGTAAACTATGGCTACACCTTC
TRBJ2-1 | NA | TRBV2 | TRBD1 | CASRGWSGTGYNEQFF | TGTGCCAGCAGAGGATGGTCCGGGACAGGGTACAATGAGCAGTTCTTC
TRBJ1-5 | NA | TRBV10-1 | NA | CASRGHRDQPQHF | TGCGCCAGCAGAGGACATAGGGATCAGCCCCAGCATTTT
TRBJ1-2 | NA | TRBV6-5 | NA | CASSYSAETNYGYTF | TGTGCCAGCAGTTACTCGGCGGAGACTAACTATGGCTACACCTTC
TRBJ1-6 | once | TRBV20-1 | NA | CSASLGGISSPLHF | TGCAGTGCCAGTTTGGGGGGAATAAGTTCACCCCTCCACTTT
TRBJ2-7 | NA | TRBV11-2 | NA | CASSLLIYEQYF | TGTGCCAGCAGCCTCCTTATATACGAGCAGTACTTC
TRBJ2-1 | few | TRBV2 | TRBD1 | CATHPGTGNNEQFF | TGTGCCACCCACCCGGGGACAGGAAACAATGAGCAGTTCTTC
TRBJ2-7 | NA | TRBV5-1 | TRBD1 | CASSQGQTYEQYF | TGCGCCAGCAGCCAGGGACAGACTTACGAGCAGTACTTC
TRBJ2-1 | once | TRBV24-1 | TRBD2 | CATSDPLRVAGSNEQFF | TGTGCCACCAGTGATCCACTGCGGGTAGCGGGATCGAATGAGCAGTTCTTC
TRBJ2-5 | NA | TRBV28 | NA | CASSISQRYQETQYF | TGTGCCAGCAGTATATCACAGCGGTACCAAGAGACCCAGTACTTC
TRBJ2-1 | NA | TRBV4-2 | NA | CASSQDRATYNEQFF | TGTGCCAGCAGCCAAGACAGGGCAACTTACAATGAGCAGTTCTTC